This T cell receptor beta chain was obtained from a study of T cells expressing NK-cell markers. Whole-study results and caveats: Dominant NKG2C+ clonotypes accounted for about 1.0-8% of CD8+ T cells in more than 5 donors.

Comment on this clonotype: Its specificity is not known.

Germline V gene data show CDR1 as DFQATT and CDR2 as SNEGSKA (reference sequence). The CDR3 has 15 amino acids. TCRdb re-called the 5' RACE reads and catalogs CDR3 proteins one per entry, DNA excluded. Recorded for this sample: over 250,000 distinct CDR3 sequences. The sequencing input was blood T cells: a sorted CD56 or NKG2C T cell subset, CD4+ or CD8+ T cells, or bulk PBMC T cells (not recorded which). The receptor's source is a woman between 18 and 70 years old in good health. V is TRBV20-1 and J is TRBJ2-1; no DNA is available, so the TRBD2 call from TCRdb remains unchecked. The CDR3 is CSARIATSGYNEQFF.